These T cell receptor beta chains were read from a single sample in a study of lymphopenia after photon versus proton radiotherapy. The table came from immunoSEQ multiplex PCR; TCRdb's copy has only in-frame clones and leaves some out. The table shows approximately 65,000 clones, with approximately 91% occurring only once. The specimen was peripheral blood, collected from a patient treated with photon-based radiotherapy. Source of these receptors: a woman aged 70 to 79 with pancreatic cancer. Both conserved end residues are part of each CDR3.

cdr3_aa	cdr3_length	v_call	j_call
CASSFERTLSTDTQYF	16	TRBV7-9	TRBJ2-3
CASTGQGGPVAKNIQYF	17	TRBV10-2	TRBJ2-4
CASSRTSGTGELFF	14	TRBV28	TRBJ2-2
CAWSGHPVTEAFF	13	TRBV30	TRBJ1-1
CASSLGRGSGELFF	14	TRBV10-2	TRBJ2-2
CASSYALRSARGYTF	15	TRBV6-5	TRBJ1-2
CASSLAGTEGEKLFF	15	TRBV5-1	TRBJ1-4
CASSLEGGELFF	12	TRBV11-3	TRBJ2-2
CASSPQNSGNTIYF	14	TRBV4-1	TRBJ1-3
CASSLDEYNEQFF	13	TRBV27	TRBJ2-1
CASSINWATNEKLFF	15	TRBV19	TRBJ1-4
CAISEGSGRGAYEQYF	16	TRBV10-3	TRBJ2-7
CASSLRTDLTEAFF	14	TRBV28	TRBJ1-1
CASSQDILGSSYNEQFF	17	TRBV4-3	TRBJ2-1
CASSGTGDTGELFF	14	TRBV9	TRBJ2-2
CASSQEISGVEAFF	14	TRBV5-5	TRBJ1-1
CASSQDISGWLDIQYF	16	TRBV4-3	TRBJ2-4
CASSELVAGDLNNEQFF	17	TRBV25-1	TRBJ2-1
CASSWVPTGVPDTQYF	16	TRBV5-4	TRBJ2-3
CASSPPLATNTGELFF	16	TRBV18	TRBJ2-2
CASSVRDRGLQTSF	14	TRBV6-6	TRBJ1-2
CASSLGGTGISGANVLTF	18	TRBV7-8	TRBJ2-6
CASSRRGLAAGELFF	15	TRBV27	TRBJ2-2
CASSSRGQGARETQYF	16	TRBV6-6	TRBJ2-5
CASSLRTYFEQYF	13	TRBV28	TRBJ2-7
CASSPPARTYNEQFF	15	TRBV18	TRBJ2-1
CASSPRPGPFEQYF	14	TRBV5-6	TRBJ2-7
CASSRAGLAGGAGELFF	17	TRBV7-3	TRBJ2-2
CASSWEQGFPEAFF	14	TRBV5-6	TRBJ1-1
CASSSTGIDNSPLHF	15	TRBV19	TRBJ1-6
CASSVDRAHTQYF	13	TRBV6-1	TRBJ2-3
CAIRGDSAYGYTF	13	TRBV10-3	TRBJ1-2
CASSFLGQIQETQYF	15	TRBV6-5	TRBJ2-5
CASSPGMGTYNEQFF	15	TRBV5-4	TRBJ2-1
CASSLRDRDHNEQFF	15	TRBV7-2	TRBJ2-1
CASSPRGVSSYNEQFF	16	TRBV18	TRBJ2-1
CASSDPAGGFYNEQFF	16	TRBV5-1	TRBJ2-1
CASSPDRRVLTF	12	TRBV14	TRBJ2-6
CASSSGIKGDTQYF	14	TRBV7-3	TRBJ2-3
CASSPPPRRTDTQYF	15	TRBV18	TRBJ2-3
CASSLDRSSYNEQFF	15	TRBV7-8	TRBJ2-1
CASSLGTGLGEKLFF	15	TRBV7-9	TRBJ1-4
CASSFWSNQPQHF	13	TRBV6-5	TRBJ1-5
CASSPRTGSYEQYF	14	TRBV27	TRBJ2-7
CASNLLGGHYNEQFF	15	TRBV25-1	TRBJ2-1
CASSTRTGPSYNEQFF	16	TRBV19	TRBJ2-1
CASSQASGASYNEQFF	16	TRBV4-2	TRBJ2-1
CASSHNPSGTSTDTQYF	17	TRBV4-3	TRBJ2-3
CASSQALAEIYEQYF	15	TRBV4-2	TRBJ2-7